Included here is one T cell receptor (beta chain) sequence, with context. Germline loops: CDR1 LGHNT, CDR2 FRNRAP. This CDR3 spans 14 amino acids. J was trimmed by 4 bases and V by 6 bases; bases with no gene match: 7. This sample is drawn from a study of patients and donors after allogeneic stem cell transplantation. TCRdb ran MiXCR on the RT-PCR reads and lists one entry per CDR3 protein. This table has roughly 960,000 distinct CDR3 sequences, roughly 18% appearing once. This receptor was obtained from a human donor who was either an allogeneic HSCT recipient or a stem cell or donor lymphocyte infusion donor (not recorded which). It is not recorded whose cells these are; they may come from a transplant donor. The chain has TRBV12-5 and TRBJ1-2; 8 positions agree with TRBD1. Sequencing was carried out using blood, either unsorted or a sorted T cell fraction (not recorded which). CDR3 in amino acids: CASGRDRGSYGYTF. CDR3 in DNA: TGTGCTAGTGGCCGAGACAGGGGCAGCTATGGCTACACCTTC. The full variable domain, with the rest looked up from reference TRBV12-5 and TRBJ1-2, is DARVTQTPRHKVTEMGQEVTMRCQPILGHNTVFWYRQTMMQGLELLAYFRNRAPLDDSGMPKDRFSAEMPDATLATLKIQPSEPRDSAVYFCASGRDRGSYGYTFGSGTRLTVV.